The TCR beta chain described here comes from a study of blood T cell repertoires in COVID-19. For the study at large: T cells, B-cell-depleted T cells, or PBMCs supplied cDNA or gDNA.

Germline CDR1 reads LGHNA; CDR2 reads YSLEER. V lost 0 bases and J lost 0, with 15 bases in between. This CDR3 region has 17 residues. In the source study's methods: Reference gene primer amplification gave estimated nucleated cell counts. Libraries were prepared by immunoSEQ multiplex PCR; TCRdb keeps only in-frame clonotypes and omits some of them. V and J calls and clone size come straight from that table; D and trimming were deduced from the DNA. Here the sample spans about 200,000 clones, 85% to 90% being singletons. This receptor was obtained from a man aged 55 to 70 with acute or convalescent COVID-19. The sample taken for sequencing was peripheral blood. V is TRBV4-3 and J is TRBJ2-7; D is possibly TRBD2 (5 bases). CDR3 bases: TGCGCCAGCAGCCAAGATTCCTCGGGGTCGAGCTCCTACGAGCAGTACTTC. This gives the protein CASSQDSSGSSSYEQYF.